These 27 T cell receptor beta chains share one sample of origin, sequenced in a study of blood T cell repertoires in COVID-19. TCRdb keeps only in-frame clones here, not all; method: immunoSEQ multiplex PCR. The sample includes approximately 99,000 clones, approximately 83% of them seen just once. Sequencing was done on a sample of peripheral blood. These receptors all stem from a woman in her 70s with acute or convalescent COVID-19.

The V gene is TRBV7-3, the J gene TRBJ2-1; TRBD1 agrees at 9 bases. The V gene end was trimmed by 2 bases and the J gene end by 6 bases; junction bases not matched to a gene: 2. This CDR3 contains 14 residues. Germline lookup yields CDR1 SGHTA and CDR2 FQGTGA. The CDR3 spells CASSLGTGSNEQFF. The CDR3 DNA reads TGTGCCAGCAGCTTAGGGACAGGGAGCAATGAGCAGTTCTTC.

This clone turned up a few times. This chain uses TRBV27 with TRBJ2-7; D is perhaps TRBD2 (6 bases). Trimming shortened V by 0 bases and J by 2 bases, and 14 bases separated the two germline ends. This CDR3 has 16 residues. The V gene's germline CDR1 is MNHEY and CDR2 SMNVEV (reference sequence). CDR3 in amino acids: CASSLSPSAITYEQYF. The CDR3 coding sequence is TGTGCCAGCAGTTTATCGCCTAGCGCTATCACCTACGAGCAGTACTTC.

This clone was seen a single time. The chain combines TRBV5-5 with TRBJ1-5; the D is unclear. CDR3 length: 13 amino acids. V was pared by 3 bases and J by 9 bases, with 13 bases between. Germline V gives CDR1 SGHKS, CDR2 YYEKEE (reference sequence). In DNA form, the CDR3 reads TGTGCCAGCAGCTGGGTACAGCTCGGGCCCCAGCATTTT. Protein: CASSWVQLGPQHF.

This chain links TRBV18 with TRBJ1-4, with 7 bases that match TRBD1. The CDR3 spans 16 residues. Per the germline V gene, CDR1 is KGHSH and CDR2 is LQKENI. V trimming: 6 bases; J trimming: 0 bases; junction bases outside the gene matches: 7. CDR3 in amino acids: CASSRTGRATNEKLFF. The DNA of the CDR3 is TGTGCCAGCTCTAGGACAGGCCGCGCAACTAATGAAAAACTGTTTTTT.

The chain uses TRBV29-1 and TRBJ1-2; 7 bases line up with TRBD1. The J segment lost 5 bases and the V segment lost 1 base, leaving 10 bases of the junction unmatched. The germline V gene encodes CDR1 SQVTM and CDR2 ANQGSEA. This CDR3 contains 15 residues. The CDR3 loop is CSVEVPGQASYGYTF. DNA for the CDR3: TGCAGCGTTGAAGTCCCCGGACAGGCGTCTTATGGCTACACCTTC.

Details on this clone: The junction departs from the called germline gene at one end, perhaps through a read error. The J gene is TRBJ2-7, the V gene TRBV27; D could derive from TRBD1 or TRBD2 (7 bases each). The CDR3 totals 16 residues. Per the germline V gene, CDR1 is MNHEY and CDR2 is SMNVEV (reference sequence). The CDR3 region is CASSVSGGAHFWEQYF. Here the CDR3 DNA reads TGTGCCAGCAGTGTATCAGGGGGGGCCCACTTTTGGGAGCAGTACTTC.

About this clone itself: Relative to the germline gene, one junction end is altered; a read error may explain this. The chain's CDR3 is CASSPLAGQNTGELFF. CDR3 nucleotide sequence: TGTGCCAGCTCGCCACTAGCGGGACAGAACACCGGGGAGCTGTTTTTT. V gene TRBV18 combines with J gene TRBJ2-2; 10 bases fit TRBD2. From germline, CDR1 is KGHSH and CDR2 LQKENI. The CDR3 contains 16 residues.

The chain couples TRBV19 to TRBJ1-1; 7 bases are shared with TRBD1. Germline lookup yields CDR1 LNHDA and CDR2 SQIVND (reference sequence). The trim removed 2 bases at V and 5 bases at J, leaving 8 bases unmatched. CDR3 length: 15 residues. CDR3 in amino acids: CASSIRGGARTEAFF. The CDR3 DNA is TGTGCCAGTAGTATAAGAGGGGGCGCGAGGACTGAAGCTTTCTTT.

CDR3 region: CASSQMTSAGADTQYF. In DNA form, the CDR3 reads TGTGCCAGCAGCCAAATGACTAGCGCGGGGGCAGATACGCAGTATTTT. The chain carries TRBV4-2 and TRBJ2-3; 8 nucleotides align to TRBD2. The germline V gene encodes CDR1 LGHNA and CDR2 YNFKEQ. This CDR3 is 16 amino acids long. V trimming: 2 bases; J trimming: 4 bases; junction bases outside the gene matches: 8.

The rearrangement joins TRBV3-1 (or the pseudogene TRBV3-2) to TRBJ1-5; D remains ambiguous. This CDR3 is built from 14 residues. Germline V lookup: CDR1 LGHDT, CDR2 YNNKEL (reference sequence). Trimming pared 4 bases from V and 2 bases from J, leaving 9 bases between. CDR3 sequence reads: CASSRSSGNQPQHF. CDR3 coding DNA: TGTGCCAGCAGCCGTTCGTCGGGCAATCAGCCCCAGCATTTT.

V gene TRBV4-2 combines with J gene TRBJ1-3; 7 bases fit TRBD1. The germline CDR1 and CDR2 sequences are LGHNA and YNFKEQ. V lost 3 bases to trimming and J lost 6 bases; unmatched junction nucleotides: 5. This CDR3 has 14 amino acids. The CDR3 spells CASSQTGKSNTIYF. The CDR3 nucleotides are TGTGCCAGCAGCCAGACAGGGAAGTCAAACACCATATATTTT.

The chain employs TRBV7-3 and TRBJ1-1; 7 positions match TRBD1. CDR1 and CDR2 from the germline V gene are SGHTA and FQGTGA. The ends lost 5 bases at V and 0 bases at J; junction bases unmatched: 15. There are 18 residues in the CDR3. The CDR3: CASSPQGVRYGMNTEAFF. DNA for the CDR3: TGTGCCAGCAGCCCCCAGGGGGTGAGATATGGCATGAACACTGAAGCTTTCTTT. The whole variable domain, remainder taken from reference TRBV7-3 and TRBJ1-1, is GAGVSQTPSNKVTEKGKYVELRCDPISGHTALYWYRQSLGQGPEFLIYFQGTGAADDSGLPNDRFFAVRPEGSVSTLKIQRTERGDSAVYLCASSPQGVRYGMNTEAFFGQGTRLTVV.

The rearrangement uses TRBV2 and TRBJ2-4; 8 bases agree with TRBD1. Germline lookup yields CDR1 SNHLY and CDR2 FYNNEI. The CDR3 sequence is 14 residues long. J was trimmed by 6 bases and V by 5 bases; bases with no gene match: 6. CDR3 in amino acids: CASSFRGQRNIQYF. The DNA of the CDR3 is TGTGCCAGCAGTTTCAGGGGGCAGAGAAACATTCAGTACTTC.

The gene calls are TRBV29-1 and TRBJ2-5; 9 bases fit TRBD2. CDR1 is SQVTM, CDR2 ANQGSEA, per germline. This CDR3 has 11 amino acids. Here the CDR3 DNA reads TGCGCGGGGGGGAGGGAAGAGACCCAGTACTTC. Its translation: CAGGREETQYF. The full variable domain, in which reference TRBV29-1 and TRBJ2-5 provide the parts outside the CDR3, is SAVISQKPSRDICQRGTSLTIQCQVDSQVTMMFWYRQQPGQSLTLIATANQGSEATYESGFVIDKFPISRPNLTFSTLTVSNMSPEDSSIYLCAGGREETQYFGPGTRLLVL.

The CDR3 sequence is CASRPDRGYGEQYF. CDR3 bases: TGTGCCAGCCGCCCCGACAGGGGTTACGGCGAGCAGTACTTC. The chain couples TRBV19 to TRBJ2-7; TRBD1 matches 8 bases. Germline loops: CDR1 LNHDA, CDR2 SQIVND (reference sequence). Losses at the gene ends were 9 bases for V and 6 bases for J; bases not matched to a gene: 13. This CDR3 has 14 amino acids.

The chain recombines TRBV2 with TRBJ1-2, with unresolved D. Germline-derived CDR1 and CDR2 are SNHLY and FYNNEI. There are 13 residues in the CDR3. V dropped 7 bases and J dropped 1 base, with 10 bases sitting between them. CDR3 amino acids: CASTDDNNYGYTF. The CDR3 region has the DNA TGTGCCAGCACCGATGACAATAACTATGGCTACACCTTC.

The count of this clone is one. The rearrangement links TRBV7-2 to TRBJ2-3; D not resolved. This CDR3 has 14 residues. CDR1 is SGHTA, CDR2 FQGNSA, per germline. Trimming pared 3 bases from V and 0 bases from J, leaving 7 bases between. CDR3 in amino acids: CASSFGGSTDTQYF. The CDR3 DNA reads as TGTGCCAGCAGCTTTGGCGGTAGCACAGATACGCAGTATTTT.

CDR3 in amino acids: CASSLARNYEQYF. The CDR3 region has the DNA TGTGCCAGCAGCTTAGCGCGTAACTACGAGCAGTACTTC. The rearrangement joins TRBV7-2 to TRBJ2-7; D gene unclear. This CDR3 region has 13 residues. CDR1 SGHTA and CDR2 FQGNSA come from the germline V gene. Trimming removed 0 bases from V and 3 bases from J, with 6 bases in between.

The chain recombines TRBV5-1 with TRBJ2-2, with 9 bases fitting TRBD2. Germline V gene sequence: CDR1 SGHRS, CDR2 YFSETQ. J lost 4 bases, V lost 6 bases, and 10 bases had no gene match. This CDR3 spans 16 amino acids. The CDR3, as DNA: TGCGCCAGCACCCCTCTAGCGGGAAGTGGCACCGGGGAGCTGTTTTTT. It yields the protein CASTPLAGSGTGELFF.

V and J are TRBV19 and TRBJ1-6, with 8 bases fitting TRBD1. This CDR3 is built from 16 residues. Losses at the gene ends were 5 bases for V and 9 bases for J; bases not matched to a gene: 12. Germline values: CDR1 LNHDA, CDR2 SQIVND (reference sequence). Written as DNA, the CDR3 is TGTGCCAGTAGTCCATCCGACAGGGGCGGGGGTTCACCCCTCCACTTT. Amino acids: CASSPSDRGGGSPLHF.

The rearrangement joins TRBV9 to TRBJ2-1, with 7 bases that match TRBD2. J was trimmed by 8 bases and V by 1 base; bases with no gene match: 9. The CDR3 consists of 15 residues. Germline CDR1 reads SGDLS; CDR2 reads YYNGEE. The CDR3 reads CASSVLSGVEYEQFF. CDR3 bases: TGTGCCAGCAGCGTACTGAGCGGGGTAGAGTATGAGCAGTTCTTC.

The chain is built from TRBV7-3 and TRBJ2-3, with 8 bases lining up with TRBD2. V trimming: 5 bases; J trimming: 0 bases; junction bases outside the gene matches: 4. Germline CDR1 is SGHTA and CDR2 is FQGTGA. This CDR3 comprises 15 residues. CDR3 DNA: TGTGCCAGCAGCCCCTCGGGGGGGAGCACAGATACGCAGTATTTT. It codes for CASSPSGGSTDTQYF. Drawing the rest from reference TRBV7-3 and TRBJ2-3, the complete variable domain is GAGVSQTPSNKVTEKGKYVELRCDPISGHTALYWYRQSLGQGPEFLIYFQGTGAADDSGLPNDRFFAVRPEGSVSTLKIQRTERGDSAVYLCASSPSGGSTDTQYFGPGTRLTVL.

The chain joins TRBV18 to TRBJ1-3; D is possibly TRBD1 (5 bases). The CDR3 covers 15 residues. The germline V and J ends were trimmed by 2 bases and 4 bases, with 12 bases remaining between them. CDR1 is KGHSH and CDR2 is LQKENI in the germline V gene. Here the CDR3 DNA reads TGTGCCAGCTCACCAGAGATGGGGCCGGGAAACACCATATATTTT. Translated: CASSPEMGPGNTIYF.

The V gene is TRBV19, the J gene TRBJ1-3; the D is unclear. Germline V gene sequence: CDR1 LNHDA, CDR2 SQIVND (reference sequence). V lost 3 bases to trimming and J lost 3 bases, with 12 bases between them. The CDR3 contains 15 residues. The CDR3 bases are TGTGCCAGTAGTATGGGAGGTCGGAGTGGAAACACCATATATTTT. Translating gives CASSMGGRSGNTIYF.

This clone was seen once. The V gene is TRBV28, the J gene TRBJ1-2; the match to TRBD1 covers 8 bases. The CDR3 is 15 residues long. With 5 bases clipped from V and 4 bases from J, the junction kept 9 bases outside the gene matches. CDR1 is MDHEN and CDR2 is SYDVKM in the germline V gene. The CDR3 is CASSPDTGGAYGYTF. CDR3 DNA sequence: TGTGCCAGCAGTCCTGATACAGGGGGTGCCTATGGCTACACCTTC.

This chain joins TRBV27 and TRBJ2-2; D unresolved. Trimming removed 4 bases at V and 0 bases at J, with 6 bases between. Germline assignment: CDR1 MNHEY and CDR2 SMNVEV (reference sequence). This CDR3 is built from 14 residues. The CDR3 sequence: CASSSSPNTGELFF. For the CDR3, the DNA is TGTGCCAGCAGTTCCTCTCCGAACACCGGGGAGCTGTTTTTT.

The genes are TRBV28 and TRBJ1-2, with D possibly TRBD1 on 5 matching bases. Trimming took 8 bases from V and 5 from J, leaving 15 bases between them. This CDR3 is built from 13 residues. CDR1 MDHEN and CDR2 SYDVKM come from the germline V gene. DNA of the CDR3: TGTGCCAGCTTTAACCGGGGGGGGTATGGCTACACCTTC. This encodes CASFNRGGYGYTF.